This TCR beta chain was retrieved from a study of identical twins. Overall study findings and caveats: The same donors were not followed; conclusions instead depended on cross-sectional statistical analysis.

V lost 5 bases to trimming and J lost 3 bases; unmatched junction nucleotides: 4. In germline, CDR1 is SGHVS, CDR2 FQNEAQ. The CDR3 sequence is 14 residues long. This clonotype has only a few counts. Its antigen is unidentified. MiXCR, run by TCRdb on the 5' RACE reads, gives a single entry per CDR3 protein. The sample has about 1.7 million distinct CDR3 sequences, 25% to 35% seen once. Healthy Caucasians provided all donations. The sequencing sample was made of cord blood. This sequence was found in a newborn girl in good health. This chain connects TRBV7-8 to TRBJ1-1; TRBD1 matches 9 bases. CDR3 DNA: TGTGCCAGCAGCGATCGGACAGGGGACACTGAAGCTTTCTTT. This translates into CASSDRTGDTEAFF. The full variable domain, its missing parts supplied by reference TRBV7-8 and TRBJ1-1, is GAGVSQSPRYKVAKRGQDVALRCDPISGHVSLFWYQQALGQGPEFLTYFQNEAQLDKSGLPSDRFFAERPEGSVSTLKIQRTQQEDSAVYLCASSDRTGDTEAFFGQGTRLTVV.